This T cell receptor (beta chain) was retrieved from a study of identical twins. Study outcomes and limitations: The study found that models underestimated out-of-frame TCR alpha sharing in monozygotic twins.

V lost 5 bases to trimming and J lost 1 base, with 5 bases between them. The CDR3 is made up of 12 amino acids. Per the germline V gene, CDR1 is MNHEY and CDR2 is SVGAGI. TCRdb re-called the 5' RACE reads with MiXCR, one entry per CDR3 protein. The sample holds about 330,000 distinct CDR3 sequences; about 12% are singletons and the top ten take just over 7%. This clonotype was seen a handful of times. Its antigen is unidentified. The same sample was also studied in work on yellow fever vaccine responses in identical twins.

The rearrangement links TRBV6-5 to TRBJ1-1; D is undetermined. The clonotype comes from a woman aged 18-30 years in good health. The specimen sequenced was CD8+ T cells sorted from blood. CDR3 bases: TGTGCCAGCAGTCACAAGAACACTGAAGCTTTCTTT. This sequence encodes CASSHKNTEAFF.